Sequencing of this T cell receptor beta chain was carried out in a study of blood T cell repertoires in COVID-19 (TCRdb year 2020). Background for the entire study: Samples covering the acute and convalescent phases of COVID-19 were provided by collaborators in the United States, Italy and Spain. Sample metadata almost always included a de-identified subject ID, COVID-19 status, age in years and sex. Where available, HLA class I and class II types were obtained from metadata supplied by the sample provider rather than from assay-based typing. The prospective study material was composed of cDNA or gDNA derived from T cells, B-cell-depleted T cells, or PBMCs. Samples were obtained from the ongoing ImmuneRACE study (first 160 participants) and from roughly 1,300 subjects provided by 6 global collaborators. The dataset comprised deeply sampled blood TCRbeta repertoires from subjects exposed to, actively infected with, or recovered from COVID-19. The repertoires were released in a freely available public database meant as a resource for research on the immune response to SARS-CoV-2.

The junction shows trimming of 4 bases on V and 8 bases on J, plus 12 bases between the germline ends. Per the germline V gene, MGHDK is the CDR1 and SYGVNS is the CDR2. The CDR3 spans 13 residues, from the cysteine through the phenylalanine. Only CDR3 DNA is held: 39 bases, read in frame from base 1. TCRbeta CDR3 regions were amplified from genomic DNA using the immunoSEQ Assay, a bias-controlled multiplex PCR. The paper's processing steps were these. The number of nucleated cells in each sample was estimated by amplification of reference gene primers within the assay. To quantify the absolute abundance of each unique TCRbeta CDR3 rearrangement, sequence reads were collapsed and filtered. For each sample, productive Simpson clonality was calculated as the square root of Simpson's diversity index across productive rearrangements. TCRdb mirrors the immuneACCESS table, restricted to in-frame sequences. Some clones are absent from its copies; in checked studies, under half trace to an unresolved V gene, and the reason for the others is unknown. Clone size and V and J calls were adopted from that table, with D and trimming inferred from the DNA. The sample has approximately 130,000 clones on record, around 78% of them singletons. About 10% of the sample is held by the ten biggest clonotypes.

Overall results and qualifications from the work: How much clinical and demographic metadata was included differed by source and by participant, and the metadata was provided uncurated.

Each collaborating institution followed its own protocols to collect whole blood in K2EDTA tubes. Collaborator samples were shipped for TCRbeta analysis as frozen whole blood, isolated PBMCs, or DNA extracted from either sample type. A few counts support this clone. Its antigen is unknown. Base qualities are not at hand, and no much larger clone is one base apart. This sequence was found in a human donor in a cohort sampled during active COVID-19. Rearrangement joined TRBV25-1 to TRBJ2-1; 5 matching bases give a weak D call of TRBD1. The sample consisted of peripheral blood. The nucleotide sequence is TGTGCCAGCAGTGGGCAGGGATTAGATGAGCAGTTCTTC. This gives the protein CASSGQGLDEQFF.